The clone carrying this T cell receptor (beta chain) was counted once. Its specificity is unknown. The CDR3 has 16 amino acids. V gave up 5 bases and J gave up 7 bases; unmatched junction bases: 13. Germline CDR1 SGHVS, CDR2 FNYEAQ. Assay used: immunoSEQ multiplex PCR; TCRdb lists only in-frame clones, some missing. The sample has tens of thousands of clones; 73% are singletons. The sample originates from a study of radiotherapy plus CTLA-4 blockade in lung cancer. Study-wide results and caveats: Early blood T cell clone dynamics reportedly forecast response best, with interferon-beta.

The material was peripheral blood, obtained from a patient treated with radiotherapy plus ipilimumab. The chain couples TRBV7-6 to TRBJ1-4; TRBD1 matches at 7 bases. The sequence was obtained from a human donor with non-small cell lung cancer who had a complete response to radiotherapy plus ipilimumab. The CDR3 bases are TGTGCCAGCAGCCGTGGAGAGGGGGCTTCGGTTGAAAAACTGTTTTTT. The encoded protein is CASSRGEGASVEKLFF. The full variable domain, completed using reference TRBV7-6 and TRBJ1-4, is GAGVSQSPRYKVTKRGQDVALRCDPISGHVSLYWYRQALGQGPEFLTYFNYEAQQDKSGLPNDRFSAERPEGSISTLTIQRTEQRDSAMYRCASSRGEGASVEKLFFGSGTQLSVL.